This is a list of T cell receptor beta chains from one sample in a study of blood T cell repertoires in COVID-19. This table comes from immunoSEQ multiplex PCR, and its TCRdb copy is limited to in-frame clones, with some not included. The sample yields around 270,000 clones, about 87% seen once. Sequencing input: peripheral blood. The receptors were gathered from a woman in her forties or fifties with acute or convalescent COVID-19. Both conserved end residues are part of each CDR3. A D gene is named only where the DNA matches it firmly. Rows give clone size only sometimes, using once, few, many, or a class for an expanded clone.

>-|TRBV5-6|TRBJ2-4|-
TGTGCCAGCGGAGACCAACTAGCCAAAAACATTCAGTACTTC
CASGDQLAKNIQYF
>-|TRBV30|TRBJ1-3|-
TGTGCCTGGAGTTGGGCCTCTGGAAACACCATATATTTT
CAWSWASGNTIYF
>-|TRBV6-2/TRBV6-3|TRBJ2-1|-
TGTGCCAGCAGCCTATGGGGGGATTACAATGAGCAGTTCTTC
CASSLWGDYNEQFF
>-|TRBV29-1|TRBJ2-3|TRBD2
TGCAGCGTTGAACTGACTAGCGGGAGCGCAGATACGCAGTATTTT
CSVELTSGSADTQYF
>-|TRBV19|TRBJ1-3|-
TGTGCCAGTAGTATAGATCGTCGGGGGAGCTCTGGAAACACCATATATTTT
CASSIDRRGSSGNTIYF
>-|TRBV27|TRBJ1-5|-
TGTGCCAGCAGTTCGGTGAATAGCAATCAGCCCCAGCATTTT
CASSSVNSNQPQHF
>-|TRBV7-3|TRBJ2-1|TRBD2
TGTGCCAGCAGCCTGGGACTAGCGGCCTACAATGAGCAGTTCTTC
CASSLGLAAYNEQFF
>-|TRBV16|TRBJ1-2|TRBD1
TGTGCCAGCAGCCAAACAGGGGAAGGGGTTGGCTACACCTTC
CASSQTGEGVGYTF
>-|TRBV19|TRBJ1-1|TRBD1
TGTGCCAGTAGTAGCCTCGGGACAGGGAGGACTGAAGCTTTCTTT
CASSSLGTGRTEAFF
>few|TRBV4-2|TRBJ2-5|-
TGTGCCAGCAGCCCAGAGAGGATCCAAGAGACCCAGTACTTC
CASSPERIQETQYF
>many|TRBV7-9|TRBJ1-2|TRBD1
TGTGCCAGCAGCTTACGGACAGGGCCGTCCTATGGCTACACCTTC
CASSLRTGPSYGYTF
>-|TRBV9|TRBJ2-1|-
TGTGCCAGCAGCGTGGGGCCGGGGACAACTCCCGACCAGTCCCGCTCCTACAATGAGCAGTTCTTC
CASSVGPGTTPDQSRSYNEQFF
>-|TRBV12-3/TRBV12-4|TRBJ2-7|-
TGTGCCAGCAGTTTATCGGGGATCCACGAGCAGTACTTC
CASSLSGIHEQYF
>-|TRBV6-6|TRBJ1-4|TRBD1
TGTGCCAGCAGACCCCCGGGACAGGGGAATGAAAAACTGTTTTTT
CASRPPGQGNEKLFF
>few|TRBV5-4|TRBJ2-7|-
TGTGCCAGCAGCTGGGACGGCGGGACCGAGCAGTACTTC
CASSWDGGTEQYF
>-|TRBV18|TRBJ2-1|-
TGTGCCAGCTCACCACCTTCAGATGAGCAGTTCTTC
CASSPPSDEQFF
>-|TRBV28|TRBJ2-7|TRBD1
TGTGCCAGCAGTTCCGGGACAGGGACCGAGCAGTACTTC
CASSSGTGTEQYF
>-|TRBV5-1|TRBJ1-4|TRBD1
TGCGCCAGCAGCCCTCGACAGGGTACTGACGAAAAACTGTTTTTT
CASSPRQGTDEKLFF
>-|TRBV5-1|TRBJ2-1|-
TGCGCCAGCAGCCTCGGCCCAGAGGACAATGAGCAGTTCTTC
CASSLGPEDNEQFF
>few|TRBV7-2|TRBJ2-7|-
TGTGCCAGCAGGAGGCCCGGCCGGAGCTACGAGCAGTACTTC
CASRRPGRSYEQYF
>-|TRBV29-1|TRBJ2-7|TRBD1
TGCAGCGTTGCGGGACAGGGGGCACCCTCCTACGAGCAGTACTTC
CSVAGQGAPSYEQYF
>-|TRBV6-6|TRBJ2-7|-
TGTGCCAGCGGGGGACTGACTAAGTACGAGCAGTACTTC
CASGGLTKYEQYF
>-|TRBV6-5|TRBJ2-7|TRBD1
TGTGCCAGCAGTTACTCGATGGGACAGGGGTACGAGCAGTACTTC
CASSYSMGQGYEQYF
>-|TRBV18|TRBJ2-5|TRBD1
TGTGCCAGCTCAAAAGACAGGGGAGAGACCCAGTACTTC
CASSKDRGETQYF
>-|TRBV6-5|TRBJ2-7|-
TGTGCCAGCAGTCGAGACTACAAAGGGTACGAGCAGTACTTC
CASSRDYKGYEQYF
>-|TRBV10-3|TRBJ2-5|TRBD2
TGTGCCATCGGGATAGCGGGGTCCCAAGAGACCCAGTACTTC
CAIGIAGSQETQYF
>-|TRBV7-8|TRBJ2-5|-
TGTGCCAGCAGCCCTCATTTGGGGGCTCACCCCCAAGAGACCCAGTACTTC
CASSPHLGAHPQETQYF
>-|TRBV15|TRBJ2-1|-
TGTGCCACCAGCAGTATCGGACAGAAAAACAATGAGCAGTTCTTC
CATSSIGQKNNEQFF
>-|TRBV5-1|TRBJ1-1|-
TGCGCCAGCAGCTTGGGACAGCGGAACACTGAAGCTTTCTTT
CASSLGQRNTEAFF
>-|TRBV5-1|TRBJ2-2|-
TGCGCCAGCAGCCCGGACAGAACCACCGGGGAGCTGTTTTTT
CASSPDRTTGELFF
>-|TRBV5-4|TRBJ1-1|-
TGTGCCAGCAGCCCTGAGAGGGCGGGCACTGAAGCTTTCTTT
CASSPERAGTEAFF
>-|TRBV5-1|TRBJ2-2|-
TGCGCCAGCAGCTTGACGGGGTTCACCGGGGAGCTGTTTTTT
CASSLTGFTGELFF
>many|TRBV28|TRBJ2-7|TRBD1
TGTGCCAGCAGTTCTGGCCTGACAGGGCTCGAGCAGTACTTC
CASSSGLTGLEQYF
>few|TRBV18|TRBJ1-2|TRBD1
TGTGCCAGCTCACCAGGACAGGGAATAGGCGGCTACACCTTC
CASSPGQGIGGYTF
>-|TRBV6-5|TRBJ1-3|-
TGTGCCAGCAGCAAGATATTCAGCTCTGGAAACACCATATATTTT
CASSKIFSSGNTIYF
>-|TRBV28|TRBJ1-2|-
TGTGCCAGCAGTTTCATGGCTTATGGCTACACCTTC
CASSFMAYGYTF
>-|TRBV21-1|TRBJ2-7|-
TGTGCCAGCAGCAGAGGGACAGGAATCTACGAGCAGTACTTC
CASSRGTGIYEQYF
>-|TRBV29-1|TRBJ1-5|-
TGCAGCGTTCTTGACAACCCCAATCAGCCCCAGCATTTT
CSVLDNPNQPQHF
>few|TRBV6-2/TRBV6-3|TRBJ1-1|-
TGTGCCAGCAGTCCAGGGGCGGGGGATGGGGCTGAAGCTTTCTTT
CASSPGAGDGAEAFF
>few|TRBV19|TRBJ1-2|TRBD1
TGTGCCAGTAGCCAAGGACAGGGGCCAGACACCTTC
CASSQGQGPDTF
>-|TRBV29-1|TRBJ1-4|TRBD1
TGCAGCGCCCGACAGGGGGCAAATGAAAAACTGTTTTTT
CSARQGANEKLFF
>-|TRBV28|TRBJ1-5|-
TGTGCCAGCAGTTTAGGGGAGGGTGTAGGCAATCAGCCCCAGCATTTT
CASSLGEGVGNQPQHF
>-|TRBV2|TRBJ1-2|TRBD1
TGTGCCAGCAGTGGTCTGCGACAGGGACTCTATGGCTACACCTTC
CASSGLRQGLYGYTF
>-|TRBV7-3|TRBJ2-2|-
TGTGCCAGCAGCTTACATCGCGGGGTCCATAGCACCGGGGAGCTGTTTTTT
CASSLHRGVHSTGELFF
>-|TRBV9|TRBJ2-1|TRBD2
TGTGCCAGCAGCGTAGCGGGGGGGAATGAGCAGTTCTTC
CASSVAGGNEQFF
>-|TRBV4-2|TRBJ2-1|-
TGTGCCAGCAGCCAAGGTCCAGCGGTGTACAATGAGCAGTTCTTC
CASSQGPAVYNEQFF
>-|TRBV28|TRBJ2-1|TRBD2
TGTGCCAGCAGTCCCTACCTAGCGGGAGTGTACAATGAGCAGTTCTTC
CASSPYLAGVYNEQFF
>-|TRBV7-2|TRBJ2-7|-
TGTGCCAGCAGCTTAGCGGGGAGGTACGAGCAGTACTTC
CASSLAGRYEQYF